Listed below are T cell receptor beta chains from one sample, sequenced in a study of blood T cells in healthy people across ages. TCRdb re-called the 5' RACE reads with MiXCR, one entry per CDR3 protein. Of 750,000 to 950,000 distinct CDR3 sequences in the sample, roughly 24% are singletons; the top ten hold 2.5% to 3.5%. The sample was also linked to a second study, of T cells of mothers and their children.

Sequenced input: blood. Receptor source: a boy aged 5 to 17 in good health. Both conserved end residues are part of each CDR3. The order of the fields is J gene, D gene, V gene, clone size, CDR3 DNA, CDR3 protein. The D gene is left open where the match is weak. For some rows the clone size is stated as once, few or many, or as a class when expanded; others skip it.

j_gene: TRBJ2-2; d_gene: .; v_gene: TRBV18; abundance: .; CDR3nt: TGTGCCAGCTCACCGCGGACTGACAGCAACACCGGGGAGCTGTTTTTT; CDR3aa: CASSPRTDSNTGELFF
j_gene: TRBJ2-4; d_gene: .; v_gene: TRBV20-1; abundance: .; CDR3nt: TGCAGTGCTAGTGATTCAGTTTGGGGAAACATTCAGTACTTC; CDR3aa: CSASDSVWGNIQYF
j_gene: TRBJ2-1; d_gene: TRBD2; v_gene: TRBV9; abundance: few; CDR3nt: TGTGCCAGCAGCGTAGCGGGGGGGTGGGGTGGTGAGCAGTTTTTC; CDR3aa: CASSVAGGWGGEQFF
j_gene: TRBJ2-5; d_gene: .; v_gene: TRBV27; abundance: .; CDR3nt: TGTGCCAGCAGTTTATGTCTCCAAGAGACCCAGTACTTC; CDR3aa: CASSLCLQETQYF
j_gene: TRBJ1-2; d_gene: .; v_gene: TRBV20-1; abundance: .; CDR3nt: TGCAGTGCTAGAAAAGACTTAGACTATGGCTACACCTTC; CDR3aa: CSARKDLDYGYTF
j_gene: TRBJ2-4; d_gene: TRBD1; v_gene: TRBV10-2; abundance: few; CDR3nt: TGCGCCAGCAGTAGTGGGTCAGGGGGCCCGCCGGCCAAAAACATTCAGTACTTC; CDR3aa: CASSSGSGGPPAKNIQYF
j_gene: TRBJ2-5; d_gene: TRBD2; v_gene: TRBV10-3; abundance: .; CDR3nt: TGTGCCATCAGTTCAACCCAGGGAGCGGGGGGGCTGGAGACCCAGTACTTC; CDR3aa: CAISSTQGAGGLETQYF
j_gene: TRBJ2-7; d_gene: TRBD1; v_gene: TRBV6-1; abundance: .; CDR3nt: TGCGCCAGCGGAGGGACAGGGTCCCCCGAGCAGTACTTC; CDR3aa: CASGGTGSPEQYF
j_gene: TRBJ2-3; d_gene: .; v_gene: TRBV3-1; abundance: few; CDR3nt: TGTGCCAGCAGCCAGACTCGAGGAAGAGATACGCAGTATTTT; CDR3aa: CASSQTRGRDTQYF
j_gene: TRBJ2-5; d_gene: .; v_gene: TRBV11-2; abundance: .; CDR3nt: TGTGCCAGCACCAAGGCCCGGACCCAGTACTTC; CDR3aa: CASTKARTQYF
j_gene: TRBJ2-1; d_gene: TRBD2; v_gene: TRBV12-3/TRBV12-4; abundance: .; CDR3nt: TGTGCCAGCAGTCCCCAGGGAGCGGGAGGGCCCTATCAGCAGTTCTTC; CDR3aa: CASSPQGAGGPYQQFF
j_gene: TRBJ2-5; d_gene: TRBD1; v_gene: TRBV20-1; abundance: .; CDR3nt: TGCAGTGCTCCTCATCGACAGGGACAGACCCAGTACTTC; CDR3aa: CSAPHRQGQTQYF
j_gene: TRBJ1-1; d_gene: .; v_gene: TRBV7-2; abundance: .; CDR3nt: TGTGCCAGCAGCCCTCCCTATGGGGCTGAAGCTTTCTTT; CDR3aa: CASSPPYGAEAFF
j_gene: TRBJ1-1; d_gene: .; v_gene: TRBV18; abundance: few; CDR3nt: TGTGCCAGCTCACCTGTCAGGGGCGGCACTGAAGCTTTCTTT; CDR3aa: CASSPVRGGTEAFF
j_gene: TRBJ2-6; d_gene: .; v_gene: TRBV3-1; abundance: once; CDR3nt: TGTGCCAGCAGCCAAGTCAACTCTGGGGCCAACGTCCTGACTTTC; CDR3aa: CASSQVNSGANVLTF
j_gene: TRBJ2-1; d_gene: .; v_gene: TRBV5-1; abundance: few; CDR3nt: TGCGCCAGCAGCTTGGAACGGGGAAATGAGCAGTTCTTC; CDR3aa: CASSLERGNEQFF
j_gene: TRBJ1-2; d_gene: .; v_gene: TRBV11-2; abundance: .; CDR3nt: TGTGCCAGCAGCTTAGGCGCATTTAACTATGGCTACACCTTC; CDR3aa: CASSLGAFNYGYTF
j_gene: TRBJ2-7; d_gene: TRBD2; v_gene: TRBV29-1; abundance: .; CDR3nt: TGCAGCGTTCGGGGAGGGGAAGGTTCCTACGAGCAGTACTTC; CDR3aa: CSVRGGEGSYEQYF
j_gene: TRBJ2-7; d_gene: .; v_gene: TRBV6-1; abundance: .; CDR3nt: TGTGCCAGCAGTCCTTGGCAGGGAAAAGGAGGTACCTACGAGCAGTACTTC; CDR3aa: CASSPWQGKGGTYEQYF
j_gene: TRBJ1-3; d_gene: .; v_gene: TRBV20-1; abundance: few; CDR3nt: TGCAGTGCGTCCCGTGGGTCTCTCTCTGGAAACACCATATATTTT; CDR3aa: CSASRGSLSGNTIYF
j_gene: TRBJ2-7; d_gene: TRBD1; v_gene: TRBV7-9; abundance: once; CDR3nt: TGTGCCAGCAGCACCTCATGGGGGACAGGGGGCCACGAGCAGTACTTC; CDR3aa: CASSTSWGTGGHEQYF
j_gene: TRBJ2-5; d_gene: TRBD1; v_gene: TRBV4-1; abundance: few; CDR3nt: TGCGCCAGCAGCCAAGGTGGACAGGCCCCCCCCCGGTACTTC; CDR3aa: CASSQGGQAPPRYF
j_gene: TRBJ2-7; d_gene: .; v_gene: TRBV20-1; abundance: .; CDR3nt: TGCAGTGCTAGAGTGAGTGGGGATATCTACGAGCAGTACTTC; CDR3aa: CSARVSGDIYEQYF
j_gene: TRBJ2-7; d_gene: TRBD1; v_gene: TRBV6-5; abundance: .; CDR3nt: TGTGCCAGCAGTTCCCGGGACAGGGTCGAGCAGTACTTC; CDR3aa: CASSSRDRVEQYF
j_gene: TRBJ1-4; d_gene: .; v_gene: TRBV6-6; abundance: few; CDR3nt: TGTGCCAGCAGTTACAGGGGCCTAACTAATGAAAAACTGTTTTTT; CDR3aa: CASSYRGLTNEKLFF
j_gene: TRBJ2-5; d_gene: TRBD2; v_gene: TRBV18; abundance: .; CDR3nt: TGTGCCAGCTCACAAAACCTACCGGGACTAGCGGCAACCGAAGAGACCCAGTACTTC; CDR3aa: CASSQNLPGLAATEETQYF
j_gene: TRBJ2-7; d_gene: .; v_gene: TRBV6-1; abundance: .; CDR3nt: TGTGCCAGCAGTGAAACGCGCGGGGGCCAGTACTTC; CDR3aa: CASSETRGGQYF
j_gene: TRBJ2-7; d_gene: .; v_gene: TRBV19; abundance: .; CDR3nt: TGTGCCAGTAGTAGACAGCCGAGCTCCTACGAGCAGTACTTC; CDR3aa: CASSRQPSSYEQYF
j_gene: TRBJ2-5; d_gene: .; v_gene: TRBV12-3/TRBV12-4; abundance: many; CDR3nt: TGTGCCAGCGCCGGACCCGGGGGATCAGAGACCCAGTACTTC; CDR3aa: CASAGPGGSETQYF
j_gene: TRBJ2-5; d_gene: .; v_gene: TRBV9; abundance: .; CDR3nt: TGTGCCAGCAGCTCATGGGACGGCGGGACCCAGTACTTC; CDR3aa: CASSSWDGGTQYF
j_gene: TRBJ2-5; d_gene: .; v_gene: TRBV5-1; abundance: .; CDR3nt: TGCGCCAGCAGCTGGGAAGTCTCGGGGACCCAGTACTTC; CDR3aa: CASSWEVSGTQYF
j_gene: TRBJ1-4; d_gene: .; v_gene: TRBV6-6; abundance: few; CDR3nt: TGTGCCAGCAGTTCCTTTACGGGGGCAAATGAAAAACTGTTTTTT; CDR3aa: CASSSFTGANEKLFF
j_gene: TRBJ1-4; d_gene: TRBD1; v_gene: TRBV6-2/TRBV6-3; abundance: .; CDR3nt: TGTGCCAGCAGCCAGGGGGGAGTTGAAAAACTGTTTTTT; CDR3aa: CASSQGGVEKLFF
j_gene: TRBJ2-3; d_gene: TRBD2; v_gene: TRBV11-2; abundance: .; CDR3nt: TGTGCCAGCAGCTTAGTCTCAACGGGGGGATGGGATACGCAGTATTTT; CDR3aa: CASSLVSTGGWDTQYF
j_gene: TRBJ2-1; d_gene: .; v_gene: TRBV12-3/TRBV12-4; abundance: few; CDR3nt: TGTGCCAGCAGTTTAGCGTGGGGCAGGTACAATGAGCAGTTCTTC; CDR3aa: CASSLAWGRYNEQFF
j_gene: TRBJ1-5; d_gene: TRBD1; v_gene: TRBV24-1; abundance: few; CDR3nt: TGTGCCACCAAAGAAAGTACAGGGGAGGGAAGCAATCAGCCCCAGCATTTT; CDR3aa: CATKESTGEGSNQPQHF
j_gene: TRBJ1-4; d_gene: .; v_gene: TRBV4-1; abundance: .; CDR3nt: TGCGCCAGCAGCCAAGAGGGGGCTAATGAAAAACTGTTTTTT; CDR3aa: CASSQEGANEKLFF
j_gene: TRBJ1-3; d_gene: .; v_gene: TRBV28; abundance: .; CDR3nt: TGTGCCAGCAGTTTTATGGGGTTAGGCGACGGGGGAAACACCATATATTTT; CDR3aa: CASSFMGLGDGGNTIYF
j_gene: TRBJ1-1; d_gene: .; v_gene: TRBV4-2; abundance: .; CDR3nt: TGTGCCAGCAGCCAAGAAAAAGGTAGGGCTGAAGCTTTCTTT; CDR3aa: CASSQEKGRAEAFF
j_gene: TRBJ2-7; d_gene: .; v_gene: TRBV3-1; abundance: once; CDR3nt: TGTGCCAGCAGCTGGGACACCTCAAACCGCCGCGAGCAGTACTTC; CDR3aa: CASSWDTSNRREQYF
j_gene: TRBJ2-5; d_gene: .; v_gene: TRBV28; abundance: few; CDR3nt: TGTGCCAGCAGTCCCTCGGGGACGGTGGGGGAGACCCAGTACTTC; CDR3aa: CASSPSGTVGETQYF
j_gene: TRBJ2-7; d_gene: .; v_gene: TRBV20-1; abundance: .; CDR3nt: TGCAGTGCTAGAGGCCACGGGAGCTCCTACGAGCAGTACTTC; CDR3aa: CSARGHGSSYEQYF
j_gene: TRBJ2-5; d_gene: TRBD2; v_gene: TRBV28; abundance: once; CDR3nt: TGTGCCAGCAGAGTATTAGCGGGGGGACAAGAGACCCAGTACTTC; CDR3aa: CASRVLAGGQETQYF
j_gene: TRBJ2-7; d_gene: .; v_gene: TRBV2; abundance: .; CDR3nt: TGTGCCAGCAGTGATTTCGGTTTTTCCTACGAGCAGTACTTC; CDR3aa: CASSDFGFSYEQYF
j_gene: TRBJ1-2; d_gene: TRBD1; v_gene: TRBV12-3/TRBV12-4; abundance: few; CDR3nt: TGTGCCAGCAGTTTGGGGACAGAATTCTGGGGCTACACCTTC; CDR3aa: CASSLGTEFWGYTF
j_gene: TRBJ2-4; d_gene: TRBD1; v_gene: TRBV4-1; abundance: .; CDR3nt: TGCGCCAGCAGCCGGTTGACAGGGGGTAGAGGGGACATTCAGTACTTC; CDR3aa: CASSRLTGGRGDIQYF
j_gene: TRBJ1-5; d_gene: .; v_gene: TRBV12-3/TRBV12-4; abundance: few; CDR3nt: TGTGCCAGCAGTCCCGACTTCAATCAGCCCCAGCATTTT; CDR3aa: CASSPDFNQPQHF
j_gene: TRBJ1-5; d_gene: .; v_gene: TRBV12-3/TRBV12-4; abundance: .; CDR3nt: TGTGTCAGCAGTTTCGCGCGGCAGGGAAATCAGCCCCAGCATTTT; CDR3aa: CVSSFARQGNQPQHF
j_gene: TRBJ1-4; d_gene: TRBD1; v_gene: TRBV24-1; abundance: .; CDR3nt: TGTGCCACCAGTGACAACAACAGGGGTCCTAATGAAAAACTGTTTTTT; CDR3aa: CATSDNNRGPNEKLFF